Listed below are T cell receptor beta chains from one sample, sequenced in a study of shared clonotypes between healthy human individuals. Profiled with immunoSEQ multiplex PCR; TCRdb holds only in-frame clones, not every one. The sample includes more than 500,000 clones, approximately 95% of them seen just once. The sequencing sample was made of naive CD8+ T cells sorted from blood. The receptors were sampled from a woman aged 25 to 39 in good health. CDR3s include the opening cysteine and the closing phenylalanine or tryptophan. Each record gives: D gene, J gene, V gene, CDR3 protein. The D gene is left open where the match is weak.

d_call: .
j_call: TRBJ1-5
v_call: TRBV6-1
cdr3_aa: CASSRDGSNQPQHF

d_call: TRBD2
j_call: TRBJ2-7
v_call: TRBV4-1
cdr3_aa: CASSLSSGRPSTYEQYF

d_call: TRBD2
j_call: TRBJ2-7
v_call: TRBV7-6
cdr3_aa: CASSLSVTSGREQYF

d_call: TRBD1
j_call: TRBJ2-3
v_call: TRBV27
cdr3_aa: CASSKTGNGQYF

d_call: TRBD1
j_call: TRBJ1-3
v_call: TRBV5-6
cdr3_aa: CASIQQGARNTIYF

d_call: .
j_call: TRBJ2-7
v_call: TRBV5-5
cdr3_aa: CASGNMDEQYF

d_call: .
j_call: TRBJ1-1
v_call: TRBV18
cdr3_aa: CASSSPGLMNTEAFF

d_call: .
j_call: TRBJ2-5
v_call: TRBV5-1
cdr3_aa: CASSSGPSWETQYF

d_call: .
j_call: TRBJ2-5
v_call: TRBV28
cdr3_aa: CASSGRLGETQYF

d_call: TRBD1
j_call: TRBJ2-5
v_call: TRBV2
cdr3_aa: CASSEGLIADRGYQETQYF

d_call: TRBD2
j_call: TRBJ2-7
v_call: TRBV30
cdr3_aa: CAWSVPLAVFSYEQYF

d_call: TRBD1
j_call: TRBJ1-1
v_call: TRBV27
cdr3_aa: CASKYSAGGPEAFF

d_call: .
j_call: TRBJ2-7
v_call: TRBV5-4
cdr3_aa: CASSLSSEQYF

d_call: .
j_call: TRBJ2-1
v_call: TRBV19
cdr3_aa: CASSIVPGSYNEQFF

d_call: .
j_call: TRBJ1-4
v_call: TRBV19
cdr3_aa: CASTPPGGEKLFF

d_call: .
j_call: TRBJ2-7
v_call: TRBV9
cdr3_aa: CASSPQLGGRSYEQYF

d_call: TRBD1
j_call: TRBJ2-3
v_call: TRBV28
cdr3_aa: CASSSGTGEDTQYF

d_call: .
j_call: TRBJ2-5
v_call: TRBV11-2
cdr3_aa: CASSLRGKETQYF

d_call: .
j_call: TRBJ1-1
v_call: TRBV12-5
cdr3_aa: CASGLGPGTGGEAFF

d_call: TRBD2
j_call: TRBJ2-1
v_call: TRBV18
cdr3_aa: CASSPSAGGNNEQFF

d_call: TRBD1
j_call: TRBJ1-5
v_call: TRBV4-1
cdr3_aa: CASSQVAGGMQPQHF

d_call: .
j_call: TRBJ1-5
v_call: TRBV7-9
cdr3_aa: CASSLLGQPQHF

d_call: .
j_call: TRBJ1-2
v_call: TRBV2
cdr3_aa: CASVPGIYGYTF

d_call: TRBD2
j_call: TRBJ2-1
v_call: TRBV28
cdr3_aa: CASSLLSGSQDEQFF

d_call: .
j_call: TRBJ2-2
v_call: TRBV30
cdr3_aa: CAWSATGELFF

d_call: .
j_call: TRBJ2-7
v_call: TRBV27
cdr3_aa: CASSDQERKDPYEQYF

d_call: TRBD1
j_call: TRBJ2-5
v_call: TRBV25-1
cdr3_aa: CASSRTGWEETQYF

d_call: .
j_call: TRBJ2-7
v_call: TRBV4-2
cdr3_aa: CASSQGLGFYEQYF